Below, 6 T cell receptor beta chains from the same sample are listed, as sequenced in a study of Ad26.COV2.S vaccination and SARS-CoV-2 variants. The protocol was immunoSEQ multiplex PCR, while the TCRdb copy is restricted to in-frame clones and leaves out a portion. Of around 170,000 clones listed, about 83% are singletons. Sequencing was performed on peripheral blood, taken after recovery from COVID-19. These TCRs come from a human donor who had recovered from COVID-19.

The count of this clone is one. This chain links TRBV2 with TRBJ2-1; 8 nucleotides match TRBD2. Germline trimming cut 6 bases from V and 3 bases from J; bases unmatched to any gene: 4. Germline CDR1 and CDR2: SNHLY and FYNNEI. The CDR3 has 14 amino acids. This CDR3 reads CASSSGSNYNEQFF. CDR3 coding DNA: TGTGCCAGCAGCAGCGGGAGCAACTACAATGAGCAGTTCTTC.

V usage is TRBV11-2 and J usage is TRBJ2-7; 13 nucleotides agree with TRBD2. CDR3 length: 15 amino acids. Germline V gene sequence: CDR1 SGHAT, CDR2 FQNNGV. V shed 0 bases, J shed 7 bases, and the junction held 3 bases outside the gene matches. The CDR3: CASSLELAGGLEQYF. CDR3 bases: TGTGCCAGCAGCTTAGAACTAGCGGGGGGGTTGGAGCAGTACTTC.

The chain is built from TRBV7-9 and TRBJ2-5; no reliable D call. Germline V gene data show CDR1 as SEHNR and CDR2 as FQNEAQ (reference sequence). Trimming cost V 1 base and J 5 bases, with 17 bases left between them. CDR3 length: 16 residues. CDR3 sequence: CASSLGWQDLRETQYF. CDR3 nucleotide sequence: TGTGCCAGCAGCTTAGGGTGGCAGGACCTACGGGAGACCCAGTACTTC.

The V gene is TRBV10-2, the J gene TRBJ1-2; 7 positions match TRBD1. The CDR3 is 14 residues long. Trimming cost V 2 bases and J 4 bases; bases outside gene matches: 4. Germline V CDR1 and CDR2: WSHSY, SAAADI. CDR3 in DNA: TGCGCCAGCAGTGAGCAGGGACAGCCCTATGGCTACACCTTC. It translates to CASSEQGQPYGYTF.

The CDR3 region has the DNA TGTGCCAGCAGCCACAAGACTAGCGGGAGATCGAAGGATGAGCAGTTCTTC. It encodes CASSHKTSGRSKDEQFF. The chain links TRBV3-1 (or the pseudogene TRBV3-2) to TRBJ2-1; 12 nucleotides match TRBD2. Germline V gives CDR1 LGHDT, CDR2 YNNKEL (reference sequence). The CDR3 covers 17 residues. Trimming at V came to 3 bases and at J to 8 bases, leaving 11 bases not matched to a gene.

This chain joins TRBV7-8 and TRBJ2-5, with 10 bases identical to TRBD1. Germline loops: CDR1 SGHVS, CDR2 FQNEAQ. Losses at the gene ends were 3 bases for V and 5 bases for J; bases not matched to a gene: 9. CDR3 length: 16 amino acids. CDR3 DNA sequence: TGTGCCAGCAGCTTGATGGCGACAGGGGGCCATGAGACCCAGTACTTC. This gives the protein CASSLMATGGHETQYF.